This T cell receptor beta chain was captured in a study of Ad26.COV2.S vaccination and SARS-CoV-2 variants. Findings and limits, study-wide: Those who received the vaccine showed greater spike-specific TCR breadth than those given placebo.

Produced via immunoSEQ multiplex PCR; TCRdb's table is partial and in-frame only. The data hold about 680,000 clones, with 70% to 90% observed a single time. CDR1 is SGHKS, CDR2 YYEKEE, per germline (reference sequence). There are 16 residues in the CDR3. Trimming removed 4 bases at V and 3 bases at J, with 14 bases between. Concerning this clone itself: What it binds is unknown.

Treatment here: about 20 received Ad26.COV2.S at low or high dose, single or two shots; a few received placebo; per-sample allocation not given. Samples were taken on day 63 after the first vaccine or placebo injection. This adult donor, from Boston, was 18-55 years old. Built on an Ad26 vector, the vaccine expressed Wuhan-strain SARS-CoV-2 spike. This material consisted of peripheral blood, taken in a trial of Ad26.COV2.S vaccine versus placebo. The genes are TRBV5-5 and TRBJ2-6; D is undetermined. The sequence was collected from a person between 18 and 60 years old who received the Ad26.COV2.S COVID-19 vaccine or a placebo. DNA of the CDR3: TGTGCCAGCAGCCTAGACCGGTTCGGTGGGGCCAACGTCCTGACTTTC. This encodes CASSLDRFGGANVLTF.